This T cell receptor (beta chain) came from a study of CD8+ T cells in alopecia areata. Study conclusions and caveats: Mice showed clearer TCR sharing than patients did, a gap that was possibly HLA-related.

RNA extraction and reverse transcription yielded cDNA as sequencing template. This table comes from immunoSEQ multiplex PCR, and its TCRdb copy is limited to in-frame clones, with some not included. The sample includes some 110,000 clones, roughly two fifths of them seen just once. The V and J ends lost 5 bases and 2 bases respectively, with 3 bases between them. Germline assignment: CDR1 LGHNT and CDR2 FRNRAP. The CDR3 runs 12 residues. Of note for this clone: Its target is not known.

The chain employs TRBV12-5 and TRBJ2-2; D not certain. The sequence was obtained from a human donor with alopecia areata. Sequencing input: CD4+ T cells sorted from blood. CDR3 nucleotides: TGTGCTAGTGGTAATAACACCGGGGAGCTGTTTTTT. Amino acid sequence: CASGNNTGELFF.